The rows below give T cell receptor beta chains drawn from one sample of a study of blood T cell repertoires in COVID-19. Generated by immunoSEQ multiplex PCR, the TCRdb table keeps only in-frame clones and is missing some. This repertoire shows around 350,000 clones, around 87% found once; its top ten account for approximately 2.9%. Sequencing was done on a sample of peripheral blood. These receptors were taken from a human donor in a cohort sampled during active COVID-19. The CDR3 runs from the conserved cysteine through the conserved F or W.

V	J	CDR3
TRBV6-2/TRBV6-3	TRBJ2-2	CASSVPRLSAARSNTGELFF
TRBV2	TRBJ2-4	CASSETQGRNIQYF
TRBV9	TRBJ2-5	CASSVAPNQETQYF
TRBV5-6	TRBJ1-5	CASSPRDLGQPQHF
TRBV6-5	TRBJ1-5	CASSTDRARPQHF
TRBV28	TRBJ1-2	CASSTTPVWRGWYGYTF
TRBV7-9	TRBJ2-7	CASSPQTSPEQYF
TRBV15	TRBJ2-2	CATSRDRGAGELFF
TRBV6-5	TRBJ2-5	CASSLDRGETQYF
TRBV27	TRBJ1-4	CASSWDSGGKLFF
TRBV19	TRBJ2-1	CASTNPWRENSYNEQFF
TRBV11-3	TRBJ2-7	CASSRSPRYGTGIHEQYF
TRBV7-9	TRBJ2-3	CASSSRTGASTDTQYF